This T cell receptor (beta chain) was sequenced during a study of blood T cells in healthy people across ages. Study-level points and caveats: Naive T cell percentage by flow cytometry tracked strongly with beta diversity. Total diversity from one million sequenced T cells was likely underestimated.

Each sample used at least 6.5 million PBMCs. J was trimmed by 0 bases and V by 4 bases; bases with no gene match: 7. CDR3 length: 16 amino acids. Per germline, CDR1 SNHLY and CDR2 FYNNEI. A second 7 to 11 cycle PCR used barcoded and J-beta primers. MiXCR was run by TCRdb on the 5' RACE reads, yielding one entry per CDR3 protein. The sample has fewer than 2,000,000 distinct CDR3 sequences; about 35% are singletons. This clonotype was picked up a small number of times. Its specificity is not known. The chain couples TRBV2 to TRBJ2-3, with 7 bases that match TRBD2. The sequenced sample was blood. The sequence came from a woman aged 25 to 39 in good health. The CDR3 DNA reads as TGTGCCAGCAGTGTTAATAGCGGGTATAGCACAGATACGCAGTATTTT. Encoded protein: CASSVNSGYSTDTQYF.